A single sample gave rise to the 19 T cell receptor beta chains below, sequenced in a study of T cell changes during pregnancy in multiple sclerosis. The table came from immunoSEQ multiplex PCR; TCRdb's copy has only in-frame clones and leaves some out. Among approximately 69,000 clones listed, over 85% were seen once. This sample comprised peripheral blood, obtained in the second trimester of pregnancy. These TCRs come from a female donor in good health, enrolled as a control in a pregnancy study.

This clone has a handful of counts. The chain couples TRBV28 to TRBJ1-6; D is unresolved. The CDR3 consists of 14 residues. The V end was cut by 4 bases, the J end by 10 bases, with 14 bases between. Germline lookup yields CDR1 MDHEN and CDR2 SYDVKM. This CDR3 is CASSSLGLWSPLHF. The CDR3 DNA reads TGTGCCAGCAGTTCCCTCGGTCTTTGGTCACCCCTCCACTTT.

The V gene is TRBV4-2, the J gene TRBJ1-3; TRBD1 might be the D (6 bases). Trimming removed 4 bases at V and 3 bases at J, with 19 bases between. CDR1 LGHNA and CDR2 YNFKEQ come from the germline V gene. CDR3 length: 17 residues. Written as DNA, the CDR3 is TGTGCCAGCAGCCGCGGGGGCGGGGCAGGTGGTGGAAACACCATATATTTT. It is translated as CASSRGGGAGGGNTIYF.

V gene TRBV4-3 combines with J gene TRBJ1-2; TRBD1 might be the D (5 bases). Germline loops: CDR1 LGHNA, CDR2 YSLEER. The V gene lost 3 bases and the J gene lost 3 bases, with 8 bases spanning the gap. This CDR3 contains 13 residues. The CDR3 sequence is CASSQTVHYGYTF. The CDR3 DNA sequence: TGCGCCAGCAGCCAGACAGTCCACTATGGCTACACCTTC.

The rearrangement uses TRBV5-1 and TRBJ2-5; 8 nucleotides align to TRBD1. The CDR3 totals 13 residues. CDR1 and CDR2 from the germline V gene are SGHRS and YFSETQ. The junction had 2 bases not matched to a gene; V was cut back by 4 bases and J by 3 bases. The CDR3 nucleotides read TGCGCCAGCAGCACGGGACAGGAAGAGACCCAGTACTTC. Residues: CASSTGQEETQYF.

The chain combines TRBV7-8 with TRBJ1-4; unclear D gene. Trimming pared 3 bases from V and 5 bases from J, leaving 4 bases between. The CDR3 spans 12 residues. The V gene's germline CDR1 is SGHVS and CDR2 FQNEAQ. The CDR3 sequence is CASSLRNEKLFF. Written as DNA, the CDR3 is TGTGCCAGCAGCTTGAGAAATGAAAAACTGTTTTTT.

The chain has TRBV4-1 and TRBJ2-5; TRBD1 matches at 10 bases. J was trimmed by 3 bases and V by 6 bases; bases with no gene match: 7. Germline CDR1 is MGHRA and CDR2 is YSYEKL. CDR3 length: 15 amino acids. CDR3 residues: CASRARDRGEETQYF. For the CDR3, the DNA is TGCGCCAGCAGGGCCCGGGACAGGGGTGAAGAGACCCAGTACTTC.

This sequence joins TRBV7-2 and TRBJ2-1; TRBD2 agrees at 14 bases. Per germline, CDR1 SGHTA and CDR2 FQGNSA. The CDR3 is made up of 16 amino acids. V was pared by 5 bases and J by 10 bases, with 10 bases of the junction left unmatched. CDR3 loop: CASSLRLAGGLYEQFF. CDR3 coding DNA: TGTGCCAGCAGCCTCAGACTAGCGGGGGGGCTGTACGAGCAGTTCTTC. Looking up the rest from reference TRBV7-2 and TRBJ2-1 gives the full variable domain: GAGVSQSPSNKVTEKGKDVELRCDPISGHTALYWYRQSLGQGLEFLIYFQGNSAPDKSGLPSDRFSAERTGGSVSTLTIQRTQQEDSAVYLCASSLRLAGGLYEQFFGPGTRLTVL.

The chain combines TRBV20-1 with TRBJ2-7; no clear D gene. Germline V gives CDR1 DFQATT, CDR2 SNEGSKA (reference sequence). Deletions cut 0 bases from V and 3 bases from J, with 3 bases between. The CDR3 runs to 11 residues. The CDR3 protein is CSARDNYEQYF. For the CDR3, the DNA is TGCAGTGCTAGAGATAACTACGAGCAGTACTTC.

The chain is built from TRBV5-6 and TRBJ2-7; no reliable D call. Trimming shortened V by 0 bases and J by 4 bases, and 8 bases separated the two germline ends. The germline V gene has CDR1 SGHDT and CDR2 YYEEEE. The CDR3 is 13 residues long. Here the CDR3 DNA reads TGTGCCAGCAGCTTGGCAGAATCTTACGAGCAGTACTTC. Translating it yields CASSLAESYEQYF.

The V gene is TRBV7-8, the J gene TRBJ2-7; TRBD1 matches 10 bases. Germline-derived CDR1 and CDR2 are SGHVS and FQNEAQ. With V trimmed by 5 bases and J by 2 bases, 6 bases remained unmatched. The CDR3 contains 15 residues. CDR3 amino acids: CASSLPGQGTYEQYF. The CDR3 nucleotides read TGTGCCAGCAGCCTACCGGGACAGGGGACCTACGAGCAGTACTTC.

The genes are TRBV4-3 and TRBJ1-2; 9 positions agree with TRBD1. The junction had 13 bases not matched to a gene; V was cut back by 5 bases and J by 6 bases. Germline V lookup: CDR1 LGHNA, CDR2 YSLEER. This CDR3 spans 16 amino acids. The CDR3 protein is CASSELQGAGYDGYTF. CDR3 bases: TGCGCCAGCAGCGAATTACAGGGGGCGGGTTACGATGGCTACACCTTC.

V usage is TRBV5-4 and J usage is TRBJ1-6; D is unclear. The CDR3 is 17 residues long. Germline loops: CDR1 SGHNT, CDR2 YYREEE (reference sequence). Trimming took 4 bases from V and 1 from J, leaving 15 bases between them. CDR3 loop: CASSGGATRSYNSPLHF. DNA of the CDR3: TGTGCCAGCAGCGGAGGAGCAACCCGGTCCTATAATTCACCCCTCCACTTT.

The V call is TRBV6-4, the J call TRBJ2-5; D gene uncertain. The CDR3 covers 13 residues. Looked up from germline, CDR1 is MRHNA and CDR2 is SNTAGT. The ends were cut back, 6 bases at V and 2 bases at J, with 10 bases in the middle. The CDR3 here is CASSLEAQETQYF. CDR3 nucleotide sequence: TGTGCCAGCAGCCTCGAAGCTCAAGAGACCCAGTACTTC.

The V call is TRBV5-6, the J call TRBJ1-2, with 7 bases fitting TRBD1. CDR1 is SGHDT, CDR2 YYEEEE, per germline. This CDR3 contains 14 residues. V was pared by 2 bases and J by 8 bases, with 9 bases of the junction left unmatched. CDR3 DNA sequence: TGTGCCAGCAGCTTTTTGTCTGGACAGGAAGGCTACACCTTC. This codes for CASSFLSGQEGYTF. Using reference TRBV5-6 and TRBJ1-2 for the parts outside the CDR3, the full variable domain is DAGVTQSPTHLIKTRGQQVTLRCSPKSGHDTVSWYQQALGQGPQFIFQYYEEEERQRGNFPDRFSGHQFPNYSSELNVNALLLGDSALYLCASSFLSGQEGYTFGSGTRLTVV.

This chain links TRBV2 with TRBJ2-7; 9 bases map to TRBD1. This CDR3 contains 15 residues. Germline V gene lookup returns CDR1 SNHLY and CDR2 FYNNEI. V was pared by 7 bases and J by 2 bases, with 9 bases of the junction left unmatched. The CDR3 DNA reads as TGTGCCAGCACCCAAAGGACAGGGGCCACCTACGAGCAGTACTTC. This codes for CASTQRTGATYEQYF. Supplemented by reference TRBV2 and TRBJ2-7, the full variable domain reads EPEVTQTPSHQVTQMGQEVILRCVPISNHLYFYWYRQILGQKVEFLVSFYNNEISEKSEIFDDQFSVERPDGSNFTLKIRSTKLEDSAMYFCASTQRTGATYEQYFGPGTRLTVT.

The chain carries TRBV7-9 and TRBJ1-6, with D perhaps TRBD1 (5 bases). V lost 5 bases and J 0 bases, leaving 20 bases between the germline ends. Germline assignment: CDR1 SEHNR and CDR2 FQNEAQ (reference sequence). This CDR3 is 19 amino acids long. The CDR3 nucleotides read TGTGCCAGCAGCCACGGACGGGGGGAATCGAGCTCCTATAATTCACCCCTCCACTTT. It translates to CASSHGRGESSSYNSPLHF.

This clone was recorded a few times. V gene TRBV6-1 combines with J gene TRBJ1-2; no reliable D call. The CDR3 length is 15 residues. V dropped 3 bases and J dropped 3 bases, with 14 bases sitting between them. Germline V gene lookup returns CDR1 MNHNS and CDR2 SASEGT. The CDR3 sequence is CASSDYSSSYYGYTF. The CDR3 DNA reads TGTGCCAGCAGTGATTATTCCTCGAGTTACTATGGCTACACCTTC.

The V and J genes are TRBV27 and TRBJ1-1, with TRBD1 matching over 7 bases. V gave up 3 bases and J gave up 5 bases; unmatched junction bases: 9. The CDR3 is made up of 15 amino acids. Germline CDR1 MNHEY, CDR2 SMNVEV (reference sequence). CDR3 DNA: TGTGCCAGCAGTTTGCAGGGGGTCTACGGAACTGAAGCTTTCTTT. The encoded protein is CASSLQGVYGTEAFF.

CDR3 residues: CASSLKGGQLYGYTF. The CDR3 DNA follows: TGTGCCAGCAGCTTGAAGGGCGGACAGCTCTATGGCTACACCTTC. V usage is TRBV5-4 and J usage is TRBJ1-2, with D tentatively TRBD1 (6 bases). Trimming stripped 1 base from V and 4 bases from J, with 14 bases between. Germline V lookup: CDR1 SGHNT, CDR2 YYREEE (reference sequence). The CDR3 spans 15 residues.